Below, 8 T cell receptor beta chains from the same sample are listed, as sequenced in a study of technical replicates of blood from several donors. Some clones are missing from TCRdb's copy, which holds only in-frame ones; the method was immunoSEQ multiplex PCR. Of just over 55,000 clones in the sample, around 95% were seen once. Sequencing was performed on PBMCs. The receptors here all came from a human donor in good health. Some clones in this sample may be carry-over from other donors' samples.

The chain uses TRBV18 and TRBJ1-1; no definite D call. Germline V CDR1 and CDR2: KGHSH, LQKENI. V was pared by 3 bases and J by 2 bases, with 7 bases between. The CDR3 consists of 13 residues. CDR3 amino acids: CASSPAQNTEAFF. The CDR3 DNA is TGTGCCAGCTCACCGGCACAAAACACTGAAGCTTTCTTT. Full variable domain (missing parts from reference TRBV18 and TRBJ1-1): NAGVMQNPRHLVRRRGQEARLRCSPMKGHSHVYWYRQLPEEGLKFMVYLQKENIIDESGMPKERFSAEFPKEGPSILRIQQVVRGDSAAYFCASSPAQNTEAFFGQGTRLTVV.

This sequence joins TRBV4-1 and TRBJ2-2; TRBD1 aligns across 10 bases. With V trimmed by 4 bases and J by 7 bases, 6 bases remained unmatched. The CDR3 has 15 amino acids. Germline CDR1 reads MGHRA; CDR2 reads YSYEKL. CDR3 in DNA: TGCGCCAGCAGCCCTTGGACAGGGGGTCTCGGGGAGCTGTTTTTT. Translating it yields CASSPWTGGLGELFF.

The chain recombines TRBV6-6 with TRBJ1-2, with 7 bases identical to TRBD1. Losses at the gene ends were 5 bases for V and 1 base for J; bases not matched to a gene: 4. Germline CDR1 MNHNY, CDR2 SVGAGI (reference sequence). The CDR3 has 14 amino acids. The CDR3 DNA sequence: TGTGCCAGCAGTCCTCCAGGGGGTAACTATGGCTACACCTTC. Protein sequence: CASSPPGGNYGYTF.

J is TRBJ1-5 and V is TRBV5-6, with D possibly being TRBD1 (5 bases). With 5 bases removed from V and 10 bases from J, the gap between germline ends came to 16 bases. Germline CDR1 reads SGHDT; CDR2 reads YYEEEE. This CDR3 region has 13 residues. Written as DNA, the CDR3 is TGTGCCAGCAGTCGCGACAGCAGAGAACCCCAGCATTTT. This sequence encodes CASSRDSREPQHF.

The rearrangement uses TRBV7-3 and TRBJ2-2; 8 bases map to TRBD2. Trimming took 5 bases from V and 7 from J; bases not matched to a gene: 9. This CDR3 comprises 15 residues. The germline V gene has CDR1 SGHTA and CDR2 FQGTGA. This chain's CDR3 is CASSRTGGPVGELFF. The CDR3 nucleotides read TGTGCCAGCAGCCGAACGGGGGGGCCCGTCGGGGAGCTGTTTTTT.

The V and J genes are TRBV4-1 and TRBJ2-1, with TRBD2 as a possible D gene (6 bases). The germline V gene has CDR1 MGHRA and CDR2 YSYEKL. The CDR3 runs 12 residues. The V and J ends lost 4 bases and 15 bases respectively, with 16 bases between them. The CDR3 loop reads CASSPVAGNRFF. CDR3 DNA sequence: TGCGCCAGCAGCCCCGTGGCGGGGAATCGGTTCTTC.

The chain has TRBV7-9 and TRBJ2-5, with 13 positions matching TRBD2. CDR1 is SEHNR, CDR2 FQNEAQ, per germline (reference sequence). This CDR3 has 15 residues. Unmatched junction bases numbered 1, after V lost 1 base and J lost 5 bases. CDR3 protein: CASSLEGLAGETQYF. DNA of the CDR3: TGTGCCAGCAGCTTAGAGGGACTAGCGGGGGAGACCCAGTACTTC.

This chain joins TRBV5-1 and TRBJ2-3; TRBD1 agrees at 7 bases. CDR3 length equals 15 residues. The germline V gene has CDR1 SGHRS and CDR2 YFSETQ. Trimming removed 3 bases from V and 0 bases from J; junction bases left unmatched: 4. CDR3 coding DNA: TGCGCCAGCAGCTACAAGGGGGCTAGCACAGATACGCAGTATTTT. Translated: CASSYKGASTDTQYF.